What follows is one TCR beta chain and its context. As yet, its antigen is unknown. The data originate from a study of blood T cells in healthy people across ages. It was with a sample-barcoded 5' primer and a J-beta primer mix that a second PCR of roughly 7 to 12 cycles was run. MiXCR was run by TCRdb on the 5' RACE reads, yielding one entry per CDR3 protein. The sample lists over 1,500,000 distinct CDR3 sequences, roughly 52% occurring once. Trimming took off 5 bases at V and 7 bases at J, with 9 bases between the two ends. The CDR3 is 11 amino acids. CDR1 LGHNT and CDR2 FRNRAP come from the germline V gene. Study-level points and caveats: Leaving the PBMCs unsorted stopped any conclusive comparison of naive versus antigen-experienced cells. Strong correlation linked observed beta diversity and percent naive T cells.

Sample: blood. This sequence joins TRBV12-5 and TRBJ2-7; D gene uncertain. The TCR sequence derives from a woman aged 40 to 50 in good health. CDR3 nucleotides: TGTGCTAGTGGTGTGGGGAATGAGCAGTACTTC. It yields the protein CASGVGNEQYF.